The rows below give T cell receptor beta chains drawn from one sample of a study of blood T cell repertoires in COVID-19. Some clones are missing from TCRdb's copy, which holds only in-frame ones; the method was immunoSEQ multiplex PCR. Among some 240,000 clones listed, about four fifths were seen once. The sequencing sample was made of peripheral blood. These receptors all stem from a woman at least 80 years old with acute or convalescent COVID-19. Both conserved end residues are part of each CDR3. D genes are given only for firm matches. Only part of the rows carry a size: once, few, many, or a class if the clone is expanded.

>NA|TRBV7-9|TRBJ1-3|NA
TGTGCCAGCAGCTTAGACAGCTCTGGAAACACCATATATTTT
CASSLDSSGNTIYF
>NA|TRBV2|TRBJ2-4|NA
TGTGCCAGCAGCGCCCAGGGGCTGGGGGCCAAAAACATTCAGTACTTC
CASSAQGLGAKNIQYF
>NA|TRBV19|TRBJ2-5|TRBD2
TGTGCCAGTAGTATGGGAGGGATGGAGCTTTCCCAGTACTTC
CASSMGGMELSQYF
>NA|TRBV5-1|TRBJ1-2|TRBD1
TGCGCCAGCAGCGCCCGGACAGGGGGCCTTATTAACTATGGCTACACCTTC
CASSARTGGLINYGYTF
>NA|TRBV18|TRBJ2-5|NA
TGTGCCAGCTCACCTGCTTCAGGGGTAGAGACCCAGTACTTC
CASSPASGVETQYF
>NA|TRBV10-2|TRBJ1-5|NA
TGCGCCAGCAGTGAGTCCGATCAGCCCCAGCATTTT
CASSESDQPQHF
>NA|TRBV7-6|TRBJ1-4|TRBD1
TGTGCCAGCAGCTCAATGGGGACAGGGGTAGGGGAAAAACTGTTTTTT
CASSSMGTGVGEKLFF
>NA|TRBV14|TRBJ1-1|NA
TGTGCCAGCAGCCGAGGAGCGGACAGGAACACTGAAGCTTTCTTT
CASSRGADRNTEAFF
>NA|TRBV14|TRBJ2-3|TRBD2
TGTGCCAGCAGCCAAATGCCCTCGCTGACTAGCGGGGTACCGCAGTATTTT
CASSQMPSLTSGVPQYF
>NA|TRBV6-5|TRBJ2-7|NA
TGTGCCAGCGGGCATTCCTACGAGCAGTACTTC
CASGHSYEQYF
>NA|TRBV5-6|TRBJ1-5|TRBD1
TGTGCCAGCAGCTTGCAGGGGGGCAATCAGCCCCAGCATTTT
CASSLQGGNQPQHF
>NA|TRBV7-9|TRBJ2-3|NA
TGTGCCAGCAGCCCAGGGGACGGCAAAACAGATACGCAGTATTTT
CASSPGDGKTDTQYF
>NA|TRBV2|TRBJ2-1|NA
TGTGCCAGCAGTGACAGGATGAGCAATGAGCAGTTCTTC
CASSDRMSNEQFF
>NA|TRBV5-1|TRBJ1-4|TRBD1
TGCGCCAGCAGCTTCGGACAGGGGCGTGAAAAACTGTTTTTT
CASSFGQGREKLFF
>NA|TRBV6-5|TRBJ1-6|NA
TGTGCCAGCAGTTACTCCCCACCGACAGGAGGATCACCCCTCCACTTT
CASSYSPPTGGSPLHF
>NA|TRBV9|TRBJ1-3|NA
TGTGCCAGCAGCACAACCACCTCCAACACCATATATTTT
CASSTTTSNTIYF
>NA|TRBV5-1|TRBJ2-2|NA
TGCGCCAGCAGCAACGGACAGAACACCGGGGAGCTGTTTTTT
CASSNGQNTGELFF
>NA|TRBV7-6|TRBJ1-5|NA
TGTGCCAGCAGCTTATCGTCAGGGGTTAGCAATCAGCCCCAGCATTTT
CASSLSSGVSNQPQHF
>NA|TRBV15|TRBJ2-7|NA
TGTGCCACCAGCAGAGATTCAGGCTCCTACGAGCAGTACTTC
CATSRDSGSYEQYF
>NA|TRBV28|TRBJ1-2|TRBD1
TGTGCCAGCAGTTATCCGGCAGGGGGCTTAAGCTATGGCTACACCTTC
CASSYPAGGLSYGYTF
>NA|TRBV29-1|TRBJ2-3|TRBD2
TGCAGCGTTGAGGGCGGGGGACTGGTGGGCACAGATACGCAGTATTTT
CSVEGGGLVGTDTQYF
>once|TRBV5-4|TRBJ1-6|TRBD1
TGTGCCAGCAGCTTGGACAGGGGGCATAATTCACCCCTCCACTTT
CASSLDRGHNSPLHF
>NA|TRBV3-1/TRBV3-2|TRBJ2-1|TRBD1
TGTGCCAGCAGCCAAGGAGCCGGGACAGGGGGTTGGGAGCAGTTCTTC
CASSQGAGTGGWEQFF
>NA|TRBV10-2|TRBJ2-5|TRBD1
TGCGCCAGCAGTGATGGGACAGGGAGCAAAGAGACCCAGTACTTC
CASSDGTGSKETQYF
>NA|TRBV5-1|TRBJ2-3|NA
TGCGCCAGCAGCTTGAGTCACAGCACGGATACGCAGTATTTT
CASSLSHSTDTQYF
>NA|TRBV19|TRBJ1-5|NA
TGTGCCAGTAGTATCTCTCGCAATCAGCCCCAGCATTTT
CASSISRNQPQHF
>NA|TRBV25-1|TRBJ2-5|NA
TGTGCCAGCAGTGATCGTACAGGGATCCAAGAGACCCAGTACTTC
CASSDRTGIQETQYF
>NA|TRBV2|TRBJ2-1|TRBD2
TGTGCCAGCAGGGAGACGGGACTAGCGGGGCCCCAAACCTACAATGAGCAGTTCTTC
CASRETGLAGPQTYNEQFF
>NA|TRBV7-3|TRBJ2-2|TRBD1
TGTGCCAGCAGCTTCACAGGGGGCGGCGGGGAGCTGTTTTTT
CASSFTGGGGELFF
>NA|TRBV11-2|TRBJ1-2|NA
TGTGCCAGCAGCTTTCAGTTAAAAGATGGCTACACCTTC
CASSFQLKDGYTF
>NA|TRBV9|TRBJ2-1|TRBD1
TGTGCCAGCAGCCGGGACAGCTACAATGAGCAGTTCTTC
CASSRDSYNEQFF
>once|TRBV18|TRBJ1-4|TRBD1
TGTGCCAGCTCACCACAGGGGGCGGATGAAAAACTGTTTTTT
CASSPQGADEKLFF
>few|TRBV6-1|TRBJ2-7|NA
TGTGCCAGCAGTGAACGGTCAGGGAAAGGCGAGCAGTACTTC
CASSERSGKGEQYF
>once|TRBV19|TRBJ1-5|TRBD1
TGTGCCAGTAGTACCTCAGGGGGCCGAACCCCTGGGCCCCAGCATTTT
CASSTSGGRTPGPQHF
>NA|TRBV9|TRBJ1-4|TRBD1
TGTGCCAGCAGCGCCAGGGGGCCGGGTGAAAAACTGTTTTTT
CASSARGPGEKLFF
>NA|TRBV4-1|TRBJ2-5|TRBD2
TGCGCCAGCAGCCAAGGGTTCGGGCTAGCGGTTAAAGAGACCCAGTACTTC
CASSQGFGLAVKETQYF
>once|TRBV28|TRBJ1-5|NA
TGTGCCAGCGGACCCCGTACGCTGGGAGGGAATCAGCCCCAGCATTTT
CASGPRTLGGNQPQHF
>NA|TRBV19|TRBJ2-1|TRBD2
TGTGCCAGTAGAGGGCTAGCGGGGGGTGAGCAGTTCTTC
CASRGLAGGEQFF
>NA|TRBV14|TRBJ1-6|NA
TGTGCCAGCAGCCCCCGGGGAGGGGGGTTGCCACCCCTCCACTTT
CASSPRGGGLPPLHF
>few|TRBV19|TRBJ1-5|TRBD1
TGTGCCAGTAGTACGGGACAGGGTTCGAGCAATCAGCCCCAGCATTTT
CASSTGQGSSNQPQHF